Below, 22 T cell receptor beta chains from the same sample are listed, as sequenced in a study of Graves' ophthalmopathy and Graves' hyperthyroidism. RNA served as the template for amplifying TCR beta CDR3 regions. Scientists carried out first-round RT-PCR using HTBI primers and then a second-round multiplex PCR. TCRdb reprocessed the multiplex PCR reads via MiXCR and lists one record per CDR3 protein. The data contain 500,000 to 700,000 distinct CDR3 sequences, 35% to 40% of them seen just once; the ten biggest clones take up approximately 4.1%. Sequencing was done on a sample of peripheral blood or thyroid tissue (not recorded which). The receptor set was obtained from an adult man with Graves' hyperthyroidism.

The table lists this clonotype with many counts. The chain joins TRBV27 to TRBJ1-2, with D maybe TRBD1 (6 bases). The CDR3 consists of 14 residues. Looked up from germline, CDR1 is MNHEY and CDR2 is SMNVEV (reference sequence). Trimming removed 5 bases at V and 0 bases at J, with 10 bases between. The CDR3 here is CASSPGQANYGYTF. CDR3 nucleotides: TGTGCCAGCAGTCCGGGACAAGCTAACTATGGCTACACCTTC.

A note on this clonotype: A junction boundary mismatches the germline segment, possibly from a read error. The V and J genes are TRBV10-3 and TRBJ2-1; 8 bases match TRBD2. Germline V lookup: CDR1 ENHRY, CDR2 SYGVKD. The CDR3 length is 16 residues. CDR3 sequence reads: CATSEHGGGSYNEQFF. CDR3 coding DNA: TGTGCCACCAGTGAGCACGGGGGGGGCTCCTACAATGAGCAGTTCTTC.

Turning to this clonotype: This may be a read error, as it is one base from a much larger clone. The chain recombines TRBV28 with TRBJ1-2; 8 bases are a match to TRBD1. Germline V CDR1 and CDR2: MDHEN, SYDVKM. This CDR3 has 13 amino acids. Here the CDR3 reads CASSARTGYDYTF. CDR3 in DNA: TGTGCCAGCAGTGCCCGGACAGGGTATGACTACACCTTC.

In regard to this clonotype: A read error may produce the germline difference seen at one junction end. V usage is TRBV11-2 and J usage is TRBJ1-1; weak D call: TRBD1 (6 bases). This CDR3 is 15 amino acids long. The germline gives CDR1 SGHAT, CDR2 FQNNGV. CDR3 region: CANSSTQGEDTEAFF. CDR3 coding DNA: TGTGCCAACAGCTCAACACAGGGTGAGGACACTGAAGCTTTCTTT.

This clonotype was observed at least ten times. The V gene is TRBV24-1, the J gene TRBJ2-1, with D possibly called TRBD1 or TRBD2 (6 bases each). Between the trimmed V and J ends, which lost 12 bases and 2 bases, there was a span of 16 bases. There are 14 residues in the CDR3. Germline V gene sequence: CDR1 KGHDR, CDR2 SFDVKD. In nucleotides, the CDR3 is TGTGCCTCCAACCAGGGGAGGCCCTACAATGAGCAGTTCTTC. Translating it yields CASNQGRPYNEQFF.

The chain joins TRBV29-1 to TRBJ2-7, with 10 bases aligning to TRBD2. From germline, CDR1 is SQVTM and CDR2 ANQGSEA. V shed 4 bases and J 7 bases; nucleotides not matched to a gene: 10. The CDR3 has 14 residues. The CDR3 DNA reads TGCAGCGTTGTGGTAGCGGGGGGTGGGTATGAGCAGTACTTC. Translation: CSVVVAGGGYEQYF.

This clonotype was recorded at least ten times. The J gene is TRBJ2-5, the V gene TRBV11-2, with unresolved D. The CDR3 has 15 residues. The germline gives CDR1 SGHAT, CDR2 FQNNGV. The germline V and J ends were trimmed by 7 bases and 2 bases, with 17 bases remaining between them. The CDR3: CASTVDMAAQETQYF. The CDR3 bases are TGTGCCAGCACCGTTGACATGGCCGCACAAGAGACCCAGTACTTC.

At least ten counts were recorded for this clonotype. J is TRBJ2-6 and V is TRBV7-8; D gene ambiguous. Germline values: CDR1 SGHVS, CDR2 FQNEAQ. The V end was cut by 10 bases, the J end by 0 bases, with 4 bases between. CDR3 length equals 12 residues. Written as DNA, the CDR3 is TGTGCCATAAGCTCTGGGGCCAACGTCCTGACTTTC. It specifies CAISSGANVLTF.

This clonotype was counted a few times. The chain is built from TRBV3-1 and TRBJ1-1; D is undetermined. The V gene lost 3 bases and the J gene lost 6 bases, with 11 bases spanning the gap. CDR3 length: 13 amino acids. The germline V gene has CDR1 LGHDT and CDR2 YNNKEL (reference sequence). In DNA, the CDR3 is TGTGCCAGCAGCCAGGCTAGTGGGGCTGAAGCTTTCTTT. Protein: CASSQASGAEAFF.

This chain joins TRBV12-3 or TRBV12-4 and TRBJ1-1; no firm D call. CDR3 length equals 12 residues. Trimming stripped 6 bases from V and 4 bases from J, with 9 bases between. The CDR3 loop reads CASSPVSTEAFF. The CDR3 region has the DNA TGTGCCAGCAGCCCCGTCTCCACTGAAGCTTTCTTT.

The chain couples TRBV29-1 to TRBJ2-5; D call uncertain. The germline gives CDR1 SQVTM, CDR2 ANQGSEA. Trimming stripped 8 bases from V and 5 bases from J, with 6 bases between. This CDR3 has 9 residues. The DNA of the CDR3 is TGCAGCTCTGATGAGACCCAGTACTTC. This sequence encodes CSSDETQYF.

This clonotype was observed many times. The chain joins TRBV20-1 to TRBJ1-1; a weak D match, TRBD1 (5 bases). The CDR3 contains 15 residues. Trimming took off 1 base at V and 1 base at J, with 13 bases between the two ends. Looked up from germline, CDR1 is DFQATT and CDR2 is SNEGSKA (reference sequence). In DNA form, the CDR3 reads TGCAGTGCTAGAGGTGGGCAGGGACCGAACACTGAAGCTTTCTTT. Protein: CSARGGQGPNTEAFF.

As concerns this clonotype: Given a much more abundant clone one base away, this may be a read error. This rearrangement joins TRBV7-2 to TRBJ2-7; D possibly uses TRBD1 or TRBD2 (5 bases each). This CDR3 has 15 amino acids. CDR1 SGHTA and CDR2 FQGNSA come from the germline V gene. CDR3 nucleotides: TGTGCCAGCGGCTTAGTGTCGGGACCTCCCTACGAGCAGTACTTC. Its translation: CASGLVSGPPYEQYF. The full variable domain, completed using reference TRBV7-2 and TRBJ2-7, is GAGVSQSPSNKVTEKGKDVELRCDPISGHTALYWYRQSLGQGLEFLIYFQGNSAPDKSGLPSDRFSAERTGGSVSTLTIQRTQQEDSAVYLCASGLVSGPPYEQYFGPGTRLTVT.

This chain connects TRBV29-1 to TRBJ1-2; no reliable D call. CDR3 length equals 11 residues. Trimming pared 8 bases from V and 4 bases from J, leaving 11 bases between. CDR1 and CDR2 (germline): SQVTM, ANQGSEA. Here the CDR3 reads CSLGPAYGYTF. Written as DNA, the CDR3 is TGCAGCTTAGGCCCAGCCTATGGCTACACCTTC.

Note on this clonotype: In this CDR3 the conserved last residue, phenylalanine or tryptophan, is missing, so a read error is likely. It is unclear where the CDR3 begins or ends on the DNA, so no DNA is shown, and the CDR3 is as TCRdb lists it. This chain joins TRBV7-9 and TRBJ1-4. Germline-derived CDR1 and CDR2 are SEHNR and FQNEAQ (reference sequence). Inclusive of both ends, the CDR3 amounts to 11 amino acids. The CDR3 region is CASSLGTSGVV.

This clonotype was recorded a few times. The chain is built from TRBV7-8 and TRBJ2-5, with D possibly TRBD1 on 5 matching bases. The germline V gene encodes CDR1 SGHVS and CDR2 FQNEAQ. The CDR3 has 15 amino acids. The V and J ends lost 3 bases and 3 bases respectively, with 14 bases between them. CDR3 region: CASSLSAGLEETQYF. Here the CDR3 DNA reads TGTGCCAGCAGCTTGAGTGCAGGGCTTGAAGAGACCCAGTACTTC.

With regard to this clonotype: At one boundary the junction diverges from the germline segment, which might be a read error. The chain combines TRBV2 with TRBJ1-1; D call uncertain. The CDR3 is 13 residues long. Per germline, CDR1 SNHLY and CDR2 FYNNEI. The CDR3 nucleotides are TGTGCCAGCAGTCAAACACCGAACACTGGAGCTTTCTTT. It is translated as CASSQTPNTGAFF.

This clonotype was counted ten times or more. The chain combines TRBV5-8 with TRBJ1-1; D gene ambiguous. The V gene lost 1 base and the J gene lost 1 base, with 11 bases spanning the gap. The CDR3 length is 15 residues. Germline-derived CDR1 and CDR2 are SGHTS and YDEGEE. The CDR3 region has the DNA TGTGCCAGCAGCTTGTATCCGGGCAGGAACACTGAAGCTTTCTTT. Translation gives CASSLYPGRNTEAFF.

This clonotype came up many times. V and J are TRBV11-2 and TRBJ2-5; 8 bases are shared with TRBD1. Trimming cost V 3 bases and J 1 base; bases outside gene matches: 1. Germline V gene data show CDR1 as SGHAT and CDR2 as FQNNGV. The CDR3 runs 14 residues. The CDR3 protein is CASSFTGGQETQYF. The DNA for the CDR3 is TGTGCCAGCAGCTTCACAGGGGGCCAAGAGACCCAGTACTTC.

This clonotype was counted ten times or more. The chain employs TRBV3-1 and TRBJ2-7; perhaps TRBD1 as D (5 bases). V lost 4 bases and J 6 bases, leaving 16 bases between the germline ends. Per the germline V gene, CDR1 is LGHDT and CDR2 is YNNKEL (reference sequence). This CDR3 has 14 amino acids. The CDR3 bases are TGTGCCAGCAGCCGGGCAGGGATCCCTACCGAGCAGTACTTC. This sequence encodes CASSRAGIPTEQYF.

This clonotype was detected many times. The chain combines TRBV20-1 with TRBJ1-2; TRBD1 matches 9 bases. Germline CDR1 DFQATT, CDR2 SNEGSKA (reference sequence). Losses at the gene ends were 6 bases for V and 7 bases for J; bases not matched to a gene: 12. The CDR3 consists of 14 residues. The CDR3 protein is CSASGQGWGLGYTF. CDR3 nucleotides: TGCAGTGCATCGGGACAGGGTTGGGGGCTTGGCTACACCTTC.

This clonotype was counted ten times or more. The gene calls are TRBV7-6 and TRBJ1-4; D uncertain. The V gene lost 1 base and the J gene lost 2 bases, with 8 bases spanning the gap. This CDR3 has 15 amino acids. Per the germline V gene, CDR1 is SGHVS and CDR2 is FNYEAQ. The CDR3 here is CASSLDGYTNEKLFF. DNA for the CDR3: TGTGCCAGCAGCTTAGATGGGTATACTAATGAAAAACTGTTTTTT.